These T cell receptor beta chains were read from a single sample in a study of T cell changes during pregnancy in multiple sclerosis. Measured with immunoSEQ multiplex PCR; TCRdb has only the in-frame clones, and not every one. The table includes more than 85,000 clones, over 85% detected once. Sequencing used peripheral blood, obtained after pregnancy. The receptor set was obtained from a female donor in good health, enrolled as a control in a pregnancy study. CDR3s include the opening cysteine and the closing phenylalanine or tryptophan. D genes are given only for firm matches. The size entry is marked missing in some rows and otherwise reads once, few, many or a size class.

clone_size	j_call	d_call	v_call	cdr3_nt	cdr3_aa
NA	TRBJ1-2	NA	TRBV7-6	TGTGCCAGCAGCCTCTCAGGGGCGAGTGGCTACACCTTC	CASSLSGASGYTF
NA	TRBJ2-1	TRBD2	TRBV27	TGTGCCAGCTCCCCCTTCCCCGGGAGGGCCATGGTGAATGAGCAGTTCTTC	CASSPFPGRAMVNEQFF
NA	TRBJ2-2	NA	TRBV5-4	TGTGCCAGCAGCTTGTCTGCAGGGTCCACCGGGGAGCTGTTTTTT	CASSLSAGSTGELFF
NA	TRBJ1-2	TRBD1	TRBV27	TGTGCCAGCAGTGGACAGGGTTTCTATGGCTACACCTTC	CASSGQGFYGYTF
once	TRBJ2-7	TRBD2	TRBV6-5	TGTGCCAGTAGGGCTAGCGGTTTTACCTACGAGCAGTACTTC	CASRASGFTYEQYF
NA	TRBJ2-7	NA	TRBV15	TGTGCCACCAGCAGGTCCGAGGGGGACGGCAGGGGAGAGCAGTACTTC	CATSRSEGDGRGEQYF
NA	TRBJ2-1	TRBD2	TRBV5-1	TGCGCCAGCAGCTTGGGACTAGCGTACAATGAGCAGTTCTTC	CASSLGLAYNEQFF
once	TRBJ2-3	TRBD1	TRBV29-1	TGCAGCGTGGACAGGGGGGGGACAGATACGCAGTATTTT	CSVDRGGTDTQYF
NA	TRBJ2-7	TRBD2	TRBV4-2	TGTGCCAGCAGCCAATCGGCTAGCGGGCCCTACGAGCAGTACTTC	CASSQSASGPYEQYF
NA	TRBJ2-3	TRBD2	TRBV10-3	TGTGCCATCAGTGAGTCGTTAGCGGGAGGGACTAGCACAGATACGCAGTATTTT	CAISESLAGGTSTDTQYF
once	TRBJ2-7	TRBD1	TRBV5-1	TGCGCCAGCAGCTTGGTTGGACAGGGGAACGAGCAGTACTTC	CASSLVGQGNEQYF
once	TRBJ2-1	TRBD2	TRBV5-1	TGCGCCAGCAGCTTGGAAGGGACTAGCAATGAGCAGTTCTTC	CASSLEGTSNEQFF
NA	TRBJ2-3	TRBD2	TRBV10-3	TGTGCCACCGTCCGGGAGGGGGCAGATACGCAGTATTTT	CATVREGADTQYF
NA	TRBJ1-2	NA	TRBV5-4	TGTGCCAGCAGCTTGGCTGGAGTTAACTATGGCTACACCTTC	CASSLAGVNYGYTF
NA	TRBJ2-1	NA	TRBV14	TGTGCCAGCAGCCACTCGGGACAATTACCAAGGAATGAGCAGTTCTTC	CASSHSGQLPRNEQFF
NA	TRBJ2-3	NA	TRBV19	TGTGCCAGTAGTAGATCGGGTGCGAGCACAGATACGCAGTATTTT	CASSRSGASTDTQYF
NA	TRBJ2-7	NA	TRBV4-2	TGTGCCAGCAGCGGGACTGAGTACGAGCAGTACTTC	CASSGTEYEQYF
NA	TRBJ2-1	NA	TRBV7-6	TGTGCCAGCAGCTTAGGCGGGCCGGTGAATGAGCAGTTCTTC	CASSLGGPVNEQFF
NA	TRBJ1-5	TRBD1	TRBV6-1	TGTGCCAGCAGTGGCCCGTCCGACAGGGGGATCAGCAATCAGCCCCAGCATTTT	CASSGPSDRGISNQPQHF
NA	TRBJ2-6	TRBD1	TRBV7-8	TGTGCCAGCAGCCCGGACAGGGTCCAGGGGGCCAACGTCCTGACTTTC	CASSPDRVQGANVLTF
NA	TRBJ1-2	NA	TRBV6-5	TGTGCCAGCAGCCCTCCGGGTCCTAACTATGGCTACACCTTC	CASSPPGPNYGYTF
NA	TRBJ1-4	TRBD1	TRBV15	TGTGCCACCAGCAGAGGACAGGGTGGTGAAAAACTGTTTTTT	CATSRGQGGEKLFF
NA	TRBJ2-1	TRBD1	TRBV13	TGTGCCAGCAGCTTATTTCGGCCAGGGGGCAACAAAAAATTCAAGAATGAGCAGTTCTTC	CASSLFRPGGNKKFKNEQFF
NA	TRBJ2-7	TRBD1	TRBV10-3	TGTGCCATCAGTGCGGGACAGGGGCTGTACGAGCAGTACTTC	CAISAGQGLYEQYF
NA	TRBJ1-1	TRBD1	TRBV7-2	TGTGCCAGCAGTCGAACAGGGGGAAGAACTGAAGCTTTCTTT	CASSRTGGRTEAFF
NA	TRBJ2-2	TRBD2	TRBV28	TGTGCCAGCAGTGATGGTGGGAGGGGCTCCGGGGAGCTGTTTTTT	CASSDGGRGSGELFF
NA	TRBJ2-7	TRBD2	TRBV6-5	TGTGCCAGCATTTGGCAGAGCGGGAAGCCCTACGAGCAGTACTTC	CASIWQSGKPYEQYF
NA	TRBJ2-5	NA	TRBV18	TGTGCCAGCTCACCAACAGTCGAGACCCAGTACTTC	CASSPTVETQYF
NA	TRBJ2-1	TRBD2	TRBV28	TGTGCCAGCAGTTCGGACAACCCGACGGGCGGACTAGCGGGGTTGGAGTCCTACAATGAGCAGTTCTTC	CASSSDNPTGGLAGLESYNEQFF
NA	TRBJ2-1	NA	TRBV5-8	TGTGCCAGCAGACAGGGTGTACGGTCAAGGAGATACAATGAGCAGTTCTTC	CASRQGVRSRRYNEQFF
once	TRBJ2-3	NA	TRBV5-1	TGCGCCAGCAGCCTGGGGCAAGCGGAGGATACGCAGTATTTT	CASSLGQAEDTQYF
NA	TRBJ1-4	TRBD1	TRBV6-1	TGTGCCAGCAGTGGCCAGCGGACAGGGACCTCTACTGAAAAACTGTTTTTT	CASSGQRTGTSTEKLFF
NA	TRBJ2-1	TRBD2	TRBV7-9	TGTGCCAGCAGCTCCTCCGGGACTAGCGAACATTCCCCCTACAATGAGCAGTTCTTC	CASSSSGTSEHSPYNEQFF
NA	TRBJ1-5	NA	TRBV19	TGTGCCAGTAGTTCCGCCCAGGTTCAGCCCCAGCATTTT	CASSSAQVQPQHF
NA	TRBJ2-3	NA	TRBV5-1	TGCGCCAGCAGCCTCGGTCGGAGCACAGATACGCAGTATTTT	CASSLGRSTDTQYF
NA	TRBJ1-1	NA	TRBV6-5	TGTGCCAGCAGCCGGACAGAGGGGAACACTGAAGCTTTCTTT	CASSRTEGNTEAFF
NA	TRBJ2-1	NA	TRBV5-1	TGCGCCAGCAGCTTCACGCCTTTTGCGGGGAATGAGCAGTTCTTC	CASSFTPFAGNEQFF
NA	TRBJ2-2	NA	TRBV27	TGTGCCAGCAGTTTAGGGTACAGGAACACCGGGGAGCTGTTTTTT	CASSLGYRNTGELFF
NA	TRBJ2-2	NA	TRBV6-5	TGTGCCAGTACTAGGCAGATTGGTGGGGAGCTGTTTTTT	CASTRQIGGELFF
NA	TRBJ2-2	TRBD1	TRBV7-9	TGTGCCAGCAGCTTAGTTTGGTCGGGACAGGGGAATATCGGGGAGCTGTTTTTT	CASSLVWSGQGNIGELFF
NA	TRBJ2-1	TRBD1	TRBV5-4	TGTGCCAGCAGCCGCCCGACAGGGTACAATGAGCAGTTCTTC	CASSRPTGYNEQFF
once	TRBJ2-1	TRBD2	TRBV6-1	TGTGCCTCGACTAGCACCCTTTACAATGAGCAGTTCTTC	CASTSTLYNEQFF
NA	TRBJ2-1	NA	TRBV13	TGTGCCAGCAGTTCTAGTTCCTCCTACAATGAGCAGTTCTTC	CASSSSSSYNEQFF
NA	TRBJ1-4	TRBD1	TRBV5-1	TGCGCCAGCAGCCAGACAGGGGGTAATGAAAAACTGTTTTTT	CASSQTGGNEKLFF
NA	TRBJ1-4	NA	TRBV5-5	TGTGCCAGCAGCGGAGGGTGGGGCGGAAAACTGTTTTTT	CASSGGWGGKLFF
NA	TRBJ1-1	TRBD1	TRBV28	TGTGCCAGCAGACCGGGACAGATGAACACTGAAGCTTTCTTT	CASRPGQMNTEAFF
NA	TRBJ2-5	TRBD1	TRBV28	TGTGCCAGCAGACAACAGGGGGCCGAGACCCAGTACTTC	CASRQQGAETQYF
NA	TRBJ2-3	TRBD2	TRBV5-4	TGTGCCAGCAGCGCATCCGGGACTAGCGGGAGGGCTGGCACAGATACGCAGTATTTT	CASSASGTSGRAGTDTQYF
NA	TRBJ1-5	NA	TRBV6-1	TGTGCCAGCAGTGATCATAATCAGCCCCAGCATTTT	CASSDHNQPQHF
NA	TRBJ1-1	NA	TRBV28	TGTGCCAGCCTCGGGGAGACTGAAGCTTTCTTT	CASLGETEAFF
NA	TRBJ2-2	TRBD2	TRBV7-9	TGTGCCAGCACCCGACTAGCGGGAGGGCCGAGCACCGGGGAGCTGTTTTTT	CASTRLAGGPSTGELFF
NA	TRBJ2-6	NA	TRBV29-1	TGCAGCGTTGAAGATCCCGCAGGGTCCCTGGCCAACGTCCTGACTTTC	CSVEDPAGSLANVLTF
NA	TRBJ1-4	TRBD1	TRBV6-1	TGTGCCAGCAGTGAAGGGACAGGGTTTGAAAAACTGTTTTTT	CASSEGTGFEKLFF
NA	TRBJ2-1	TRBD2	TRBV19	TGTGCCAGTAGTATCCCCCTAGCGGAGGTCAATGAGCAGTTCTTC	CASSIPLAEVNEQFF